The 29 T cell receptor beta chains presented below share a single source sample, sequenced in a study of cytomegalovirus exposure and HLA in healthy donors. This PCR relied on a set of 60 Vbeta primers and 13 Jbeta primers. The method was immunoSEQ multiplex PCR; TCRdb's version includes in-frame clones alone and lacks a portion of them. The sample records about 97,000 clones, over 80% being singletons. The sample consisted of PBMCs. The source is a man aged 35 to 55 in good health and CMV-seronegative.

The V call is TRBV29-1, the J call TRBJ1-2, with 7 bases lining up with TRBD1. V shed 6 bases, J shed 1 base, and the junction held 8 bases outside the gene matches. This CDR3 has 14 amino acids. In germline, CDR1 is SQVTM, CDR2 ANQGSEA. CDR3 sequence reads: CSVLGGRVNYGYTF. In DNA form, the CDR3 reads TGCAGCGTCCTAGGGGGCAGGGTTAACTATGGCTACACCTTC.

V is TRBV11-2 and J is TRBJ2-1, with D possibly TRBD2 on 7 matching bases. The length of the CDR3 is 15 residues. Germline V gene sequence: CDR1 SGHAT, CDR2 FQNNGV. Trimming removed 1 base from V and 7 bases from J, with 14 bases in between. The DNA of the CDR3 is TGTGCCAGCAGCTTAGGGGGGGGCGAGGGGAATGAGCAGTTCTTC. It yields the protein CASSLGGGEGNEQFF. Using reference TRBV11-2 and TRBJ2-1 for the parts outside the CDR3, the full variable domain is EAGVAQSPRYKIIEKRQSVAFWCNPISGHATLYWYQQILGQGPKLLIQFQNNGVVDDSQLPKDRFSAERLKGVDSTLKIQPAKLEDSAVYLCASSLGGGEGNEQFFGPGTRLTVL.

V gene TRBV19 combines with J gene TRBJ1-1; D call uncertain. V lost 5 bases, J lost 5 bases, and 15 bases lay in between. Germline CDR1 is LNHDA and CDR2 is SQIVND (reference sequence). CDR3 size: 14 residues. CDR3 sequence reads: CASSALPSGTEAFF. Here the CDR3 DNA reads TGTGCCAGTAGTGCGCTCCCTTCGGGGACTGAAGCTTTCTTT.

The V call is TRBV4-3, the J call TRBJ1-1; 10 positions match TRBD1. CDR1 LGHNA and CDR2 YSLEER come from the germline V gene. J gave up 4 bases and V 4 bases, and 9 bases lay outside the gene matches. The CDR3 extends over 16 amino acids. The CDR3 region has the DNA TGCGCCAGCAGCCCGACAGGGGGCAATGGCGGCACTGAAGCTTTCTTT. Translation gives CASSPTGGNGGTEAFF.

The V and J genes are TRBV18 and TRBJ2-1; D remains unclear. The V end was cut by 0 bases, the J end by 9 bases, with 15 bases between. This CDR3 is built from 15 residues. The V gene's germline CDR1 is KGHSH and CDR2 LQKENI. Here the CDR3 reads CASSPPIPPGSEQFF. Written as DNA, the CDR3 is TGTGCCAGCTCACCACCCATACCCCCGGGTTCTGAGCAGTTCTTC.

This rearrangement joins TRBV6-5 to TRBJ1-2, with D maybe TRBD1 (5 bases). Germline V gives CDR1 MNHEY, CDR2 SVGAGI. The V end was cut by 5 bases, the J end by 2 bases, with 15 bases between. There are 15 residues in the CDR3. The CDR3 DNA sequence: TGTGCCAGCAGTGGGCCGACAGTCCTCAACTATGGCTACACCTTC. Its protein product is CASSGPTVLNYGYTF.

The chain carries TRBV12-5 and TRBJ1-3; D gene uncertain. The CDR3 is 16 amino acids. The germline gives CDR1 LGHNT, CDR2 FRNRAP. The V and J ends lost 1 base and 4 bases respectively, with 14 bases between them. CDR3 loop: CASGLGGRGEGNTIYF. The CDR3 coding sequence is TGTGCTAGTGGTTTGGGAGGTCGCGGGGAGGGAAACACCATATATTTT.

The chain has TRBV5-6 and TRBJ1-2, with TRBD1 as a possible D gene (6 bases). This CDR3 region has 12 residues. V lost 4 bases, J lost 7 bases, and 11 bases lay in between. Per the germline V gene, CDR1 is SGHDT and CDR2 is YYEEEE. CDR3 sequence reads: CASSLQTGGYTF. The CDR3 DNA sequence: TGTGCCAGCAGCCTTCAGACAGGTGGCTACACCTTC.

The rearrangement links TRBV5-6 to TRBJ1-5, with a tentative D call TRBD1 (5 bases). CDR1 is SGHDT and CDR2 is YYEEEE in the germline V gene. The CDR3 has 13 residues. The V gene lost 4 bases and the J gene lost 6 bases, with 11 bases spanning the gap. In DNA, the CDR3 is TGTGCCAGCAGCATGCAGGGAGGTCAGCCCCAGCATTTT. It is translated as CASSMQGGQPQHF.

CDR3 loop: CASSIGASGDPQETQYF. In DNA, the CDR3 is TGTGCCAGTAGTATAGGGGCTAGCGGGGATCCGCAAGAGACCCAGTACTTC. The rearrangement links TRBV19 to TRBJ2-5; 9 nucleotides match TRBD2. The V gene's germline CDR1 is LNHDA and CDR2 SQIVND (reference sequence). The CDR3 has 17 residues. Trimming cost V 1 base and J 2 bases; bases outside gene matches: 8.

This clone has a handful of counts. The V call is TRBV7-2, the J call TRBJ2-7; D is possibly TRBD1 (6 bases). Germline CDR1 reads SGHTA; CDR2 reads FQGNSA. This CDR3 contains 15 residues. Trimming pared 1 base from V and 0 bases from J, leaving 10 bases between. The CDR3 region is CASSLGVGGSYEQYF. The DNA for the CDR3 is TGTGCCAGCAGCTTAGGGGTAGGGGGCTCCTACGAGCAGTACTTC.

The chain has TRBV2 and TRBJ2-7, with TRBD2 matching over 8 bases. The CDR3 contains 16 residues. Looked up from germline, CDR1 is SNHLY and CDR2 is FYNNEI. V dropped 1 base and J dropped 1; count of bases not matched to a gene: 6. For the CDR3, the DNA is TGTGCCAGCAGTGAAGGGGAAGCGGGGGTGTCCTACGAGCAGTACTTC. Protein sequence: CASSEGEAGVSYEQYF.

This chain joins TRBV9 and TRBJ2-5; 8 nucleotides agree with TRBD2. The CDR3 spans 15 residues. The V segment lost 3 bases and the J segment 5 bases; nucleotides outside the gene matches: 9. Germline V lookup: CDR1 SGDLS, CDR2 YYNGEE. The CDR3 coding sequence is TGTGCCAGCAGCGCCGGGGGGGCCCGGATGGAGACCCAGTACTTC. Translation gives CASSAGGARMETQYF.

The gene calls are TRBV7-2 and TRBJ1-3; no clear D gene. V was shortened by 0 bases and J by 0 bases, with 9 bases between the two germline ends. This CDR3 region has 16 residues. CDR1 is SGHTA, CDR2 FQGNSA, per germline. CDR3 DNA: TGTGCCAGCAGCTTAGCAGGAGTCAGCTCTGGAAACACCATATATTTT. This codes for CASSLAGVSSGNTIYF.

In DNA form, the CDR3 reads TGCGCCAGCAGCTTGGGGCAGGGGGTCGAGACCCAGTACTTC. Encoded protein: CASSLGQGVETQYF. This sequence joins TRBV5-1 and TRBJ2-5; 7 positions match TRBD1. J gave up 5 bases and V 0 bases, and 4 bases lay outside the gene matches. The CDR3 is made up of 14 amino acids. Germline V lookup: CDR1 SGHRS, CDR2 YFSETQ.

This clone has more than one count but fewer than ten. The rearrangement joins TRBV12-1 to TRBJ1-2. TRBV12-1 is recorded as a pseudogene. This CDR3 comprises 14 residues. In nucleotides, the CDR3 is TGTGCCAGCAGCTTTCGAGAGGGTAACTATGGCTACACCTTC. This translates into CASSFREGNYGYTF.

The gene calls are TRBV4-1 and TRBJ2-7, with D unresolved. Trimming took off 4 bases at V and 3 bases at J, with 16 bases between the two ends. CDR3 size: 15 residues. Germline loops: CDR1 MGHRA, CDR2 YSYEKL. This CDR3 is CASSLERVSSYEQYF. DNA for the CDR3: TGCGCCAGCAGCCTAGAACGGGTGTCTAGCTACGAGCAGTACTTC.

The chain links TRBV9 to TRBJ2-3, with a possible D match to TRBD1 (5 bases). The CDR3 sequence is 13 residues long. The germline V gene encodes CDR1 SGDLS and CDR2 YYNGEE. Trimming pared 0 bases from V and 8 bases from J, leaving 10 bases between. Here the CDR3 reads CASSVEGLGTQYF. As DNA, the CDR3 is TGTGCCAGCAGCGTAGAGGGGTTAGGTACGCAGTATTTT.

CDR3 residues: CASSPSSGAGTEAFF. CDR3 DNA sequence: TGTGCCAGCAGCCCGTCATCAGGTGCAGGCACTGAAGCTTTCTTT. This chain connects TRBV7-2 to TRBJ1-1; D not resolved. Trimming shortened V by 5 bases and J by 4 bases, and 17 bases separated the two germline ends. Germline V lookup: CDR1 SGHTA, CDR2 FQGNSA. CDR3 length: 15 residues. The full variable domain, with the rest looked up from reference TRBV7-2 and TRBJ1-1, is GAGVSQSPSNKVTEKGKDVELRCDPISGHTALYWYRQSLGQGLEFLIYFQGNSAPDKSGLPSDRFSAERTGGSVSTLTIQRTQQEDSAVYLCASSPSSGAGTEAFFGQGTRLTVV.

This chain uses TRBV4-3 with TRBJ1-5; D is ambiguous. Per the germline V gene, CDR1 is LGHNA and CDR2 is YSLEER. This CDR3 spans 14 amino acids. V dropped 1 base and J dropped 6 bases, with 10 bases sitting between them. The DNA of the CDR3 is TGCGCCAGCAGCCAAGGCCAAACCAGTCAGCCCCAGCATTTT. Protein: CASSQGQTSQPQHF.

This rearrangement joins TRBV9 to TRBJ1-2, with a tentative D call TRBD1 (5 bases). The length of the CDR3 is 14 residues. Trimming took 0 bases from V and 8 from J, leaving 14 bases between them. Germline V CDR1 and CDR2: SGDLS, YYNGEE. CDR3 amino acids: CASSVGPLSGGYTF. The CDR3 DNA is TGTGCCAGCAGCGTAGGACCGCTGTCAGGGGGCTACACCTTC.

The V call is TRBV6-1, the J call TRBJ2-4; 12 nucleotides align to TRBD2. Germline CDR1 reads MNHNS; CDR2 reads SASEGT. V was clipped by 6 bases and J by 7 bases; unmatched bases: 7. The CDR3 extends over 15 amino acids. Here the CDR3 DNA reads TGTGCCAGCAGAGACTCCGGGACTAGCGGGAACATTCAGTACTTC. This encodes CASRDSGTSGNIQYF.

This clone came up a few times. This sequence joins TRBV5-1 and TRBJ2-3; D ambiguous. Deletions cut 8 bases from V and 1 base from J, with 14 bases between. The CDR3 is 14 residues long. Germline V gene lookup returns CDR1 SGHRS and CDR2 YFSETQ. This chain's CDR3 is CASSLGDRTDTQYF. In DNA, the CDR3 is TGCGCCAGTTCACTGGGCGACCGCACAGATACGCAGTATTTT.

The genes are TRBV20-1 and TRBJ1-1, with D hard to call. Trimming removed 6 bases at V and 2 bases at J, with 7 bases between. CDR3 length: 11 amino acids. Germline-derived CDR1 and CDR2 are DFQATT and SNEGSKA (reference sequence). The CDR3 protein is CSAQYNTEAFF. The DNA of the CDR3 is TGCAGTGCCCAGTATAACACTGAAGCTTTCTTT.

The V call is TRBV6-5, the J call TRBJ2-4; 9 positions agree with TRBD1. The germline V gene encodes CDR1 MNHEY and CDR2 SVGAGI. The J segment lost 6 bases and the V segment lost 6 bases, leaving 6 bases of the junction unmatched. CDR3 length: 14 residues. The CDR3 DNA follows: TGTGCCAGCAGCCTGATACAGGGGGCAAACATTCAGTACTTC. The encoded protein is CASSLIQGANIQYF.

This chain uses TRBV29-1 with TRBJ2-6; 10 bases map to TRBD2. Trimming removed 1 base from V and 0 bases from J; junction bases left unmatched: 0. The germline CDR1 and CDR2 sequences are SQVTM and ANQGSEA. The CDR3 sequence is 16 residues long. The CDR3 protein is CSVEGTSGSGANVLTF. CDR3 DNA sequence: TGCAGCGTTGAAGGGACTAGCGGCTCTGGGGCCAACGTCCTGACTTTC.

The gene calls are TRBV11-3 and TRBJ1-1; D uncertain. Germline V gene lookup returns CDR1 SGHNT and CDR2 YENEEA. The V end lost 2 bases, the J end lost 5 bases, and 9 bases lay between the germline ends. The CDR3 spans 13 residues. CDR3 nucleotides: TGTGCCAGCAGCTTACCAGGCTCAACTGAAGCTTTCTTT. Amino acids: CASSLPGSTEAFF. The whole variable domain, filled in from reference TRBV11-3 and TRBJ1-1, reads EAGVVQSPRYKIIEKKQPVAFWCNPISGHNTLYWYLQNLGQGPELLIRYENEEAVDDSQLPKDRFSAERLKGVDSTLKIQPAELGDSAVYLCASSLPGSTEAFFGQGTRLTVV.

CDR3 sequence: CASSEAAGENQPQHF. The CDR3 nucleotides read TGTGCCAGCAGTGAAGCAGCGGGGGAGAATCAGCCCCAGCATTTT. The chain joins TRBV2 to TRBJ1-5; weak D call: TRBD1 (5 bases). Germline CDR1 is SNHLY and CDR2 is FYNNEI. V lost 0 bases, J lost 4 bases, and 10 bases lay in between. The CDR3 spans 15 residues.

This chain links TRBV20-1 with TRBJ1-2; D is uncertain. V was cut by 2 bases and J by 5 bases, with 6 bases left in between. Germline V lookup: CDR1 DFQATT, CDR2 SNEGSKA (reference sequence). This CDR3 is built from 11 residues. The CDR3 reads CSARSAYGYTF. The CDR3 DNA follows: TGCAGTGCTAGATCCGCGTATGGCTACACCTTC.